This record looks at one T cell receptor beta chain sequence and its context. Its cognate antigen is unknown. Profiled with immunoSEQ multiplex PCR; TCRdb holds only in-frame clones, not every one. The table has tens of thousands of clones, over 75% seen once. The data originate from a study of OX40 agonist ivuxolimab in advanced cancers. Study at large: While on treatment, patients had intravenous ivuxolimab at 0.01 to 10 mg/kg every 2 weeks. Dose-escalation patients had hepatocellular carcinoma, melanoma, renal cell or head and neck cancer. The study, taken as a whole, reports: Compared with CD4+, CD8+ T cells on average had more expanded clones. At 0.1 to 3.0 mg/kg, CD4+ and CD8+ blood T cells expanded clonally by week 6.

V shed 5 bases, J shed 1 base, and the junction held 3 bases outside the gene matches. Germline V gene data show CDR1 as SGHTA and CDR2 as FQGNSA. CDR3 length: 14 amino acids. V is TRBV7-2 and J is TRBJ1-1; TRBD1 aligns across 8 bases. This material consisted of CD4+ or CD8+ T cells sorted from blood, taken in a trial of the OX40 agonist ivuxolimab. The sequence came from an adult with an advanced solid tumor such as melanoma, head and neck, liver or kidney cancer. The CDR3 protein is CASSRDRRNTEAFF. The DNA for the CDR3 is TGTGCCAGCAGCCGGGACAGGAGGAACACTGAAGCTTTCTTT.